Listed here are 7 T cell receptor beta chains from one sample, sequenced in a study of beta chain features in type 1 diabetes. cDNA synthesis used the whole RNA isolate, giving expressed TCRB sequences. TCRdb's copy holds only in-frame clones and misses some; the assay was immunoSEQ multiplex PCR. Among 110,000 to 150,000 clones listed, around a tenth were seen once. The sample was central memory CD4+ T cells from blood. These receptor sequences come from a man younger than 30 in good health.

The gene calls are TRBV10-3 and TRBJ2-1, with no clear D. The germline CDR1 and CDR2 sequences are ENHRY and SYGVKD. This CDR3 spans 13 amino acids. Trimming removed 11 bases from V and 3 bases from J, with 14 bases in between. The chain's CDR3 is CALASDIYNEQFF. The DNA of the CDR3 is TGTGCCCTGGCCAGCGATATCTACAATGAGCAGTTCTTC.

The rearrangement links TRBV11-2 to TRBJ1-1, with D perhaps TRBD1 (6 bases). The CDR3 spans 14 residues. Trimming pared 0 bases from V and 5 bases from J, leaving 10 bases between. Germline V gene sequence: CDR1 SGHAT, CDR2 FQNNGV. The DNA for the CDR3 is TGTGCCAGCAGCTTAGAACAGGGTTTAACTGAAGCTTTCTTT. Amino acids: CASSLEQGLTEAFF.

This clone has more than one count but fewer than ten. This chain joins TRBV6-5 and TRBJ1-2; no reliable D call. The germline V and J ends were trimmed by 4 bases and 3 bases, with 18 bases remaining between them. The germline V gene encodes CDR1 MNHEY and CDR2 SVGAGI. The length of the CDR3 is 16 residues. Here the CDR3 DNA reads TGTGCCAGCAGTTCATACCGGGCCGCGAGGGACTATGGCTACACCTTC. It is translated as CASSSYRAARDYGYTF.

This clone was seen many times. CDR3 residues: CSVFPKGNEKLFF. Here the CDR3 DNA reads TGCAGCGTTTTTCCCAAGGGGAATGAAAAACTGTTTTTT. V is TRBV29-1 and J is TRBJ1-4; D possibly corresponds to TRBD1 (5 bases). CDR3 length: 13 residues. CDR1 and CDR2 (germline): SQVTM, ANQGSEA. Trimming removed 5 bases at V and 5 bases at J, with 12 bases between.

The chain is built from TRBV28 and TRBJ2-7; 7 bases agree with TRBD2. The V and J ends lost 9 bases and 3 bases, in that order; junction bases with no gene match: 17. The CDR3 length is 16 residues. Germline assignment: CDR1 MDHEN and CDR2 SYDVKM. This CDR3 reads CASYPGGGGENYEQYF. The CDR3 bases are TGTGCCAGTTACCCTGGTGGGGGAGGGGAGAACTACGAGCAGTACTTC.

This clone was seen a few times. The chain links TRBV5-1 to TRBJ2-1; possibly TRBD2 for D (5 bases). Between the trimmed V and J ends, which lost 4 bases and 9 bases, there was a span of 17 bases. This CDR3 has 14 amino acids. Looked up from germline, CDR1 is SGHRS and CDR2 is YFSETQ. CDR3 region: CASSDPGQRAEQFF. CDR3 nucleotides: TGCGCCAGCAGCGATCCGGGCCAGAGGGCTGAGCAGTTCTTC.

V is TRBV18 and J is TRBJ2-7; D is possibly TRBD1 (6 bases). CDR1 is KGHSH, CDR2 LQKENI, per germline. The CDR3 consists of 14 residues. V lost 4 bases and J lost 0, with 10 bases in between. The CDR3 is CASSQGQISYEQYF. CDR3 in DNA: TGTGCCAGCTCACAAGGACAGATCTCCTACGAGCAGTACTTC.